This T cell receptor beta chain appears in the sequencing data of a study of OX40 agonist ivuxolimab in advanced cancers. Peripheral blood came from all dose cohorts at three timepoints. Produced via immunoSEQ multiplex PCR; TCRdb's table is partial and in-frame only. The sample carries 70,000 to 90,000 clones, roughly 90% recorded once. This CDR3 has 14 residues. V lost 3 bases and J 0 bases, leaving 6 bases between the germline ends. Germline CDR1 reads SGHRS; CDR2 reads YFSETQ. The TCR sequence derives from an adult with an advanced solid tumor such as melanoma, head and neck, liver or kidney cancer. The sample consisted of CD4+ or CD8+ T cells sorted from blood, taken in a trial of the OX40 agonist ivuxolimab. The chain combines TRBV5-1 with TRBJ1-4; D is ambiguous. The CDR3 region has the DNA TGCGCCAGCAGCTCAAGTACAACTAATGAAAAACTGTTTTTT. Protein product: CASSSSTTNEKLFF.